This T cell receptor (beta chain) was recovered during a study of cytomegalovirus exposure and HLA in healthy donors. Study information: A data release that came early held some 84 million unique TCRs from HLA-typed donors.

Vbeta (60) and Jbeta (13) primers were used in the PCR. Method: immunoSEQ multiplex PCR; TCRdb's copy keeps in-frame clones and lacks some. The data show around 190,000 clones, approximately 85% seen once. The trim removed 4 bases at V and 2 bases at J, leaving 4 bases unmatched. Germline CDR1 reads LGHNA; CDR2 reads YSLEER. The CDR3 is 14 residues long. The J gene is TRBJ1-1, the V gene TRBV4-3; 7 bases fit TRBD1. This TCR derives from a man aged 18 to 30 in good health and CMV-seronegative. Specimen: PBMCs. CDR3 coding DNA: TGCGCCAGCAGCCTCGGACAGGCCAACACTGAAGCTTTCTTT. Protein: CASSLGQANTEAFF.